A single T cell receptor (beta chain) is shown here with its context. What it binds is unknown. Germline V gene lookup returns CDR1 MNHEY and CDR2 SMNVEV (reference sequence). The CDR3 consists of 14 residues. Germline trimming cut 5 bases from V and 8 bases from J; bases unmatched to any gene: 8. The repertoire was sequenced with immunoSEQ multiplex PCR; TCRdb's copy has only in-frame clones and lacks some. The sample consists of 55,000 to 75,000 clones, about 80% of them appearing once. Time point denoted: after dendritic cell vaccination, including at tumor progression/relapse. Selection required adequate fresh-frozen tumor tissue plus more than two years' survival data. The record originates from a study of glioma-infiltrating T cells after dendritic cell vaccination. Whole-study context: Glioblastoma patients came from Phase I and II dendritic cell vaccination trials.

Whole-study results and caveats: Patients with more pretreatment TILs had longer time to progression and survival. Few patients contributed both blood and tumor specimens.

The sequencing used blood, collected after dendritic cell vaccination. The rearrangement links TRBV27 to TRBJ2-2; 7 nucleotides agree with TRBD1. The TCR sequence derives from a human donor with glioblastoma. CDR3 in amino acids: CASSRYRGAGELFF. Here the CDR3 DNA reads TGTGCCAGCAGTCGCTACAGGGGCGCGGGGGAGCTGTTTTTT.